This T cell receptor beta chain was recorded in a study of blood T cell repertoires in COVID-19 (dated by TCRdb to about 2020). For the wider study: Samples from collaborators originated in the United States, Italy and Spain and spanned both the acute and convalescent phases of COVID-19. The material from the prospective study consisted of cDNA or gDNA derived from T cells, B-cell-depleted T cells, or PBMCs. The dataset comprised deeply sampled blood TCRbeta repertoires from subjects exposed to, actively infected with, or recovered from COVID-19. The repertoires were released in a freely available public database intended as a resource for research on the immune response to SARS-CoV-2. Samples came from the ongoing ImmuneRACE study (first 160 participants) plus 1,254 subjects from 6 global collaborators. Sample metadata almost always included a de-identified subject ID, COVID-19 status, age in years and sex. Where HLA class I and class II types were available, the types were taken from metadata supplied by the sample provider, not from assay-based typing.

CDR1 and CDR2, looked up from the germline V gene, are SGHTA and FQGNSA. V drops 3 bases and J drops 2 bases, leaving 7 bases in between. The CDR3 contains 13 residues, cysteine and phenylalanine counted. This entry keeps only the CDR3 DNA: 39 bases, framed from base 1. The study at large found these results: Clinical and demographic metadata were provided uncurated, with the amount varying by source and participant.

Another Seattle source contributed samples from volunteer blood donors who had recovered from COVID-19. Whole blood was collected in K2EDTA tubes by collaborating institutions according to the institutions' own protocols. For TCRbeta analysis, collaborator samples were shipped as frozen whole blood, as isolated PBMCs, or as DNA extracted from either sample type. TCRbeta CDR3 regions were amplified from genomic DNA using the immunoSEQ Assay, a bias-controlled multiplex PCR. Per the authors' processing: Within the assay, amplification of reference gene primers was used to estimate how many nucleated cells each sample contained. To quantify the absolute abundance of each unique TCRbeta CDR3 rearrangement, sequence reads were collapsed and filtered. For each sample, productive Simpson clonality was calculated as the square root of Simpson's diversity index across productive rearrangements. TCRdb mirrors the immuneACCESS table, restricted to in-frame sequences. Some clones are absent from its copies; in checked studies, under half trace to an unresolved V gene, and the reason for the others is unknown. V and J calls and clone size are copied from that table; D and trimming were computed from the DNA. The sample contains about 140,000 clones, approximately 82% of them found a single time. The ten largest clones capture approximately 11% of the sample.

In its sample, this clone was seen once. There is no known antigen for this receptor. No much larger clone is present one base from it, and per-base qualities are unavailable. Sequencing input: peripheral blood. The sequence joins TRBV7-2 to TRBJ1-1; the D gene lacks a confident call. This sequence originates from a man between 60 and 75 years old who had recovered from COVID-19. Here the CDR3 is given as CASSFPPNTEAFF. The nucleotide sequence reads TGTGCCAGCAGCTTCCCCCCAAACACTGAAGCTTTCTTT. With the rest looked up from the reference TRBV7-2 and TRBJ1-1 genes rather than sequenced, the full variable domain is GAGVSQSPSNKVTEKGKDVELRCDPISGHTALYWYRQSLGQGLEFLIYFQGNSAPDKSGLPSDRFSAERTGGSVSTLTIQRTQQEDSAVYLCASSFPPNTEAFFGQGTRLTVV.